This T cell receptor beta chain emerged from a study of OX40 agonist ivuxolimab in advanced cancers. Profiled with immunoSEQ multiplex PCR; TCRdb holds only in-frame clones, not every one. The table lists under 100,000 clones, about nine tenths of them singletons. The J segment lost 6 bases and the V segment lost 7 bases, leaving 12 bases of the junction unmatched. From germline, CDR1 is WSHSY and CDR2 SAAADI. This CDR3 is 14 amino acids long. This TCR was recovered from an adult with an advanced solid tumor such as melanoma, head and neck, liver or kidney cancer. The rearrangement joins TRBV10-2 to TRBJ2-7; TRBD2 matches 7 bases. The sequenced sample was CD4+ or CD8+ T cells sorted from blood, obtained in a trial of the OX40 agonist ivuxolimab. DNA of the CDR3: TGCGCCAGCAATGTTGGGCGGGAGCATGGCGAGCAGTACTTC. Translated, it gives CASNVGREHGEQYF.